The present T cell receptor beta chain was sequenced within a study of blood T cells in healthy people across ages. For the second PCR, which ran for about 7 to 11 cycles, a sample-barcoded 5' primer and a J-beta primer mix were used. One entry per CDR3 protein results from TCRdb running MiXCR on the 5' RACE reads. The sample has about 1.8 million distinct CDR3 sequences; 49% are singletons. V shed 6 bases and J 8 bases; nucleotides not matched to a gene: 10. Germline CDR1 and CDR2: DFQATT and SNEGSKA (reference sequence). This CDR3 contains 14 residues. Sequenced material: blood. This sequence was found in a woman between 35 and 50 years old in good health. The chain links TRBV20-1 to TRBJ1-2; 12 nucleotides match TRBD1. The CDR3 protein is CSAPMEGQGAGYTF. CDR3 sequence (DNA): TGCAGTGCCCCCATGGAGGGACAGGGGGCCGGCTACACCTTC.